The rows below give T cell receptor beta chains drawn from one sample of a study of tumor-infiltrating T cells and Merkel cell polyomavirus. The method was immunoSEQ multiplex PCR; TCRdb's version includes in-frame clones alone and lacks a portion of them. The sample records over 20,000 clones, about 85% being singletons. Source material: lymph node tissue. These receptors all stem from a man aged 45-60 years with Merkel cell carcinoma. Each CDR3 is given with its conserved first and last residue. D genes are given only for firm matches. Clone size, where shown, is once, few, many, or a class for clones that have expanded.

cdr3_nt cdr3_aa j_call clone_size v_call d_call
TGTGCCAGTAGTGTTAGCGGGCCAGACTACGAGCAGTACTTC CASSVSGPDYEQYF TRBJ2-7 - TRBV19 TRBD2
TGTGCCAGCCTAGACGGCGGGGAGACCCAGTACTTC CASLDGGETQYF TRBJ2-5 - TRBV18 -
TGTGCCAGCAGCTTACCCGGGACAAAGCCTGGAAACACCATATATTTT CASSLPGTKPGNTIYF TRBJ1-3 - TRBV7-2 -
TGTGCCAGCAGTCCGACAATCAACAGGTACACTGAAGCTTTCTTT CASSPTINRYTEAFF TRBJ1-1 - TRBV28 -
TGCGCCAGCAGCTTTGGGACAGGAATAGCTTTCTTT CASSFGTGIAFF TRBJ1-1 - TRBV7-9 TRBD1
TGTGCCAGCAGCTTATATCACCTACCCTACAATGAGCAGTTCTTC CASSLYHLPYNEQFF TRBJ2-1 - TRBV11-2 -
TGTGCCAGCAGCTTAGTCCGTGTAGGCACAGATACGCAGTATTTT CASSLVRVGTDTQYF TRBJ2-3 - TRBV11-1 -
TGTGCCAGCAGCGTAGGAGCCCATAGCACAGATACGCAGTATTTT CASSVGAHSTDTQYF TRBJ2-3 - TRBV5-6 -
TGCGCCAGCAGCTTGGAGTCGTCTAGCTTCGACGAGCAGTACTTC CASSLESSSFDEQYF TRBJ2-7 - TRBV5-1 -
TGCGCCAGCAGCTTGGGGCAGGGCGGAACTTTCTTT CASSLGQGGTFF TRBJ1-1 few TRBV5-1 -
TGTGCCAGCAGCGTTGGACAAACGAACACCGGGGAGCTGTTTTTT CASSVGQTNTGELFF TRBJ2-2 - TRBV9 -
TGCGCCAGCAGCCAAGATCGAGAGACCCAGTACTTC CASSQDRETQYF TRBJ2-5 - TRBV4-1 -
TGCGCCAGCAGTACCGGGTCTCTCAACAATGAGCAGTTCTTC CASSTGSLNNEQFF TRBJ2-1 once TRBV5-1 -
TGTGCCAGCAGCTTCGGGGGGCAGAGCTCCTACGAGCAGTACTTC CASSFGGQSSYEQYF TRBJ2-7 - TRBV11-3 -
TGTGCCAGCAGCGTAGGTGGACAAATCACAGATACGCAGTATTTT CASSVGGQITDTQYF TRBJ2-3 - TRBV9 -
TGTGCCAGCAGCTCGGAGCGGGGAGAGCAGTTCTTC CASSSERGEQFF TRBJ2-1 - TRBV7-3 TRBD2
TGTGCCAGCAGCCACAGGGGTGATGGCTACACCTTC CASSHRGDGYTF TRBJ1-2 - TRBV11-2 TRBD1
TGCGCCAGCGTACAGGCCTACAACATTCAGTACTTC CASVQAYNIQYF TRBJ2-4 - TRBV5-1 -
TGTGCCACCAGCACCACAGGGAGCTCCTACAATGAGCAGTTCTTC CATSTTGSSYNEQFF TRBJ2-1 - TRBV15 -
TGCAGCGCACAAGACAGAAGCACTAAAGGGAACACTGAAGCTTTCTTT CSAQDRSTKGNTEAFF TRBJ1-1 - TRBV29-1 -
TGTGCCAGCTCACCAGGGCCCGAGCAGTACTTC CASSPGPEQYF TRBJ2-7 - TRBV18 -
TGTGCCAGCAGCTCTCACAGGGGGATGAACACTGAAGCTTTCTTT CASSSHRGMNTEAFF TRBJ1-1 - TRBV13 TRBD1
TGTGCCAGCAGCCTACCAGGGCCCACCGGGGAGCTGTTTTTT CASSLPGPTGELFF TRBJ2-2 - TRBV7-2 -
TGTGCCAGCAGCCTGGGACTATGGGGCGAGCAGTACTTC CASSLGLWGEQYF TRBJ2-7 - TRBV6-4 TRBD2
TGTGCCAGCAGCTTAGGACCCGGGGAAATGAACACTGAAGCTTTCTTT CASSLGPGEMNTEAFF TRBJ1-1 - TRBV13 -
TGCGCCAGCAGCGCGGGAGGCTTGGGGGTCGGAGAGACCCAGTACTTC CASSAGGLGVGETQYF TRBJ2-5 - TRBV5-1 TRBD2
TGTGCCAGCAGCCCCGATAACAGGGGGCTTGGTGGCTACACCTTC CASSPDNRGLGGYTF TRBJ1-2 - TRBV7-2 TRBD1
TGTGCCTGGGCAGGGGCCCGGAATGAAAAACTGTTTTTT CAWAGARNEKLFF TRBJ1-4 - TRBV30 -
TGTGCCTGGGCCTACTACAATGAGCAGTTCTTC CAWAYYNEQFF TRBJ2-1 - TRBV30 -
TGCAGTGCAGGGGATAATTCACCCCTCCACTTT CSAGDNSPLHF TRBJ1-6 few TRBV29-1 -
TGTGCCAGCAGCTTAGGGTCAGGGAATGAGCAGTTCTTC CASSLGSGNEQFF TRBJ2-1 - TRBV7-6 -
TGTGCCAGCAGCTTAACCAGGGCGCAGGAAAAACTGTTTTTT CASSLTRAQEKLFF TRBJ1-4 - TRBV7-3 -
TGCAGCGTTGTACCGACAGGGAATGAGCAGTTCTTC CSVVPTGNEQFF TRBJ2-1 few TRBV29-1 TRBD1
TGTGCCAGCAACCTACCTGGGACTTTGATGGGCAATCAGCCCCAGCATTTT CASNLPGTLMGNQPQHF TRBJ1-5 - TRBV21-1 -
TGTGCCAGCAGTTCCTCTCAGGGAAGGAGCAATCAGCCCCAGCATTTT CASSSSQGRSNQPQHF TRBJ1-5 - TRBV6-6 -
TGTGCCAGCAGCGTTGGGGACAGGGGTGTAGTTGAGCAGTTCTTC CASSVGDRGVVEQFF TRBJ2-1 - TRBV9 TRBD1
TGTGCCAGCAGTTACTCCGGGACAGGGGGCACCGGGGAGCTGTTTTTT CASSYSGTGGTGELFF TRBJ2-2 - TRBV6-5 TRBD1
TGCGCCAGCAGCTGGGTAGGAGTCAACACTGAAGCTTTCTTT CASSWVGVNTEAFF TRBJ1-1 - TRBV5-1 -
TGTGCCAGCAGTGGACCGGGACCCGGGGGCTCTGGAAACACCATATATTTT CASSGPGPGGSGNTIYF TRBJ1-3 - TRBV6-1 -
TGTGCCAGCAGCTTAAACCAGGGGGGTACCGGGGAGCTGTTTTTT CASSLNQGGTGELFF TRBJ2-2 - TRBV7-3 -
TGTGCCAGCAGTTCAACAGGTCCCCACTATGGCTACACCTTC CASSSTGPHYGYTF TRBJ1-2 - TRBV28 -
TGTGCCAGCAACGTACAGACCCTAGCCAAAAACATTCAGTACTTC CASNVQTLAKNIQYF TRBJ2-4 - TRBV5-6 -
TGTGCCAGCAGCCCTACTAGCGGGGGACCCAATGAGCAGTTCTTC CASSPTSGGPNEQFF TRBJ2-1 - TRBV7-6 TRBD2
TGTTTCTTGGGGGGGGGTCCCTACGAGCAGTACTTC CFLGGGPYEQYF TRBJ2-7 - TRBV6-4 TRBD2
TGCGCCAGCAGCTTGGCCGGAGCGGGAGGGGGAGCCTCCTACAATGAGCAGTTCTTC CASSLAGAGGGASYNEQFF TRBJ2-1 - TRBV5-1 TRBD2
TGTGCCAGCAGCTTAACAGCAGGGGTTCGTTTCCAAGAGACCCAGTACTTC CASSLTAGVRFQETQYF TRBJ2-5 - TRBV11-2 -
TGTGCCAGTAGTATAGGAAAGGGACAGGGGGCGGATACGCAGTATTTT CASSIGKGQGADTQYF TRBJ2-3 once TRBV19 TRBD1